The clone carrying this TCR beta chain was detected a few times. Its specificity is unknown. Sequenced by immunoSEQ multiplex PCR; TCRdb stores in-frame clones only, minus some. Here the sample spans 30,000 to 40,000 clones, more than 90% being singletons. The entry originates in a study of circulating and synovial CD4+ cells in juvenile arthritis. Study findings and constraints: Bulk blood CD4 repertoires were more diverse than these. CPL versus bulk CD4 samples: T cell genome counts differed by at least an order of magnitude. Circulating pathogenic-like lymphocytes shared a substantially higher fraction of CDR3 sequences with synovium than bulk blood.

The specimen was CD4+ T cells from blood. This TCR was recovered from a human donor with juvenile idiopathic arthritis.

The CDR3 protein is CASRYRESYTF. The CDR3 DNA reads as TGTGCCAGCAGGTACAGGGAGAGCTACACCTTC. The V gene is TRBV7-2, the J gene TRBJ1-2, with D possibly TRBD1 on 6 matching bases. Germline CDR1 reads SGHTA; CDR2 reads FQGNSA. The CDR3 runs to 11 residues. V was pared by 6 bases and J by 9 bases, with 11 bases between.